This TCR beta chain was retrieved from a study of PD-1 blockade in classical Hodgkin lymphoma. Whole-study findings and limits: Newly diagnosed and completely responding patients shared comparable baseline diversity. Only CD4+ TCR diversity, not CD8+, had risen significantly by C4D1. Lower baseline TCR diversity was reported for newly diagnosed patients than for healthy donors. The origin of the repertoire differences remains undefined, with disease activity or prior therapy as possible causes.

Relapses following autologous stem cell transplantation were seen in all patients, with brentuximab vedotin exposure varying. The germline V gene encodes CDR1 SGDLS and CDR2 YYNGEE. V dropped 0 bases and J dropped 3 bases, with 13 bases sitting between them. CDR3 length: 16 amino acids. A word on this clone: Its antigen is as yet unknown.

Some clones are missing from TCRdb's copy, which holds only in-frame ones; the method was immunoSEQ multiplex PCR. The table lists more than 10,000 clones, approximately 84% of them singletons. The V and J genes are TRBV9 and TRBJ2-1; D perhaps matches TRBD1 (6 bases). The sequence was collected from a human donor with classical Hodgkin lymphoma. The sample in question was peripheral blood mononuclear cells (PBMCs), obtained at baseline. CDR3 region: CASSVVQGGYYNEQFF. The DNA for the CDR3 is TGTGCCAGCAGCGTAGTACAGGGTGGGTACTACAATGAGCAGTTCTTC.